These 18 T cell receptor beta chains came from one sample sequenced in a study of cytomegalovirus exposure and HLA in healthy donors. Primers included in the PCR were 60 Vbeta and 13 Jbeta primers. Some clones are missing from TCRdb's copy, which holds only in-frame ones; the method was immunoSEQ multiplex PCR. The repertoire has approximately 180,000 clones, 70% to 80% of them found once; the top ten carry approximately 3.7%. The specimen sequenced was PBMCs. The origin of the receptors is a woman in her sixties or seventies in good health and CMV-seropositive.

This chain links TRBV2 with TRBJ1-4, with D unclear. Germline CDR1 and CDR2: SNHLY and FYNNEI. This CDR3 has 13 amino acids. V lost 10 bases, J lost 0 bases, and 9 bases lay in between. Here the CDR3 reads CATKQTTNEKLFF. Written as DNA, the CDR3 is TGTGCCACCAAACAGACAACTAATGAAAAACTGTTTTTT.

V gene TRBV7-7 combines with J gene TRBJ1-1; D gene uncertain. Germline CDR1 and CDR2: SSHAT and FNYEAQ (reference sequence). The ends were cut back, 4 bases at V and 7 bases at J, with 19 bases in the middle. This CDR3 has 15 residues. CDR3 amino acids: CASSSSDGRRDEAFF. The CDR3 nucleotides read TGTGCCAGCAGCTCGTCGGACGGCCGGAGGGATGAAGCTTTCTTT.

This rearrangement joins TRBV4-2 to TRBJ1-1; TRBD1 might be the D (6 bases). Between the trimmed V and J ends, which lost 1 base and 3 bases, there was a span of 15 bases. CDR3 length equals 16 residues. Germline lookup yields CDR1 LGHNA and CDR2 YNFKEQ. The chain's CDR3 is CASSQGSGRGDTEAFF. In nucleotides, the CDR3 is TGTGCCAGCAGCCAAGGTTCAGGGAGGGGGGACACTGAAGCTTTCTTT.

V is TRBV5-6 and J is TRBJ1-4; the D is unclear. Between the trimmed V and J ends, which lost 0 bases and 12 bases, there was a span of 12 bases. The CDR3 contains 13 residues. CDR1 is SGHDT, CDR2 YYEEEE, per germline. The CDR3 DNA is TGTGCCAGCAGCTTGGGAACCCCCGAGGAACTGTTTTTT. Protein sequence: CASSLGTPEELFF.

The chain carries TRBV7-2 and TRBJ1-2; TRBD1 agrees at 7 bases. V lost 4 bases and J lost 6; bases outside the gene matches: 8. CDR1 is SGHTA and CDR2 is FQGNSA in the germline V gene. The CDR3 extends over 14 amino acids. The CDR3 DNA is TGTGCCAGCAGCTCCAGACAGGGAGTGGATGGCTACACCTTC. This gives the protein CASSSRQGVDGYTF.

This clone was observed a handful of times. The DNA for the CDR3 is TGTGCCAGCAGCTCCCCGGAGGGGGGCTACACCTTC. Its translation is CASSSPEGGYTF. V is TRBV7-6 and J is TRBJ1-2; D is perhaps TRBD1 (5 bases). Deletions cut 4 bases from V and 8 bases from J, with 11 bases between. This CDR3 has 12 amino acids. CDR1 is SGHVS and CDR2 is FNYEAQ in the germline V gene.

V is TRBV5-6 and J is TRBJ2-4; 12 bases line up with TRBD2. Germline CDR1 and CDR2: SGHDT and YYEEEE. Trimming cost V 5 bases and J 0 bases; bases outside gene matches: 9. This CDR3 has 18 residues. The CDR3, as DNA: TGTGCCAGCAGTCCTGGACTAGCGGGACCTCTAGCCAAAAACATTCAGTACTTC. Its translation is CASSPGLAGPLAKNIQYF.

This clone was counted only a few times. The rearrangement uses TRBV7-9 and TRBJ2-1; no firm D call. V lost 5 bases to trimming and J lost 8 bases, with 10 bases between them. Germline assignment: CDR1 SEHNR and CDR2 FQNEAQ (reference sequence). The CDR3 extends over 12 amino acids. In DNA form, the CDR3 reads TGTGCCAGCAGCCCATGGAGCGATGAGCAGTTCTTC. Protein: CASSPWSDEQFF.

This clone has only one observation. The rearrangement links TRBV5-4 to TRBJ2-2, with unresolved D. Between the trimmed V and J ends, which lost 1 base and 1 base, there was a span of 8 bases. The CDR3 sequence is 15 residues long. Germline values: CDR1 SGHNT, CDR2 YYREEE (reference sequence). CDR3 sequence reads: CASSLPGLNTGELFF. For the CDR3, the DNA is TGTGCCAGCAGCTTGCCAGGTTTGAACACCGGGGAGCTGTTTTTT.

The rearrangement links TRBV30 to TRBJ2-1; unclear D gene. The V and J ends lost 6 bases and 5 bases respectively, with 8 bases between them. Per germline, CDR1 GTSNPN and CDR2 SVGIG (reference sequence). The CDR3 spans 11 residues. The DNA for the CDR3 is TGTGCCTGCCGCGCCCACAATGAGCAGTTCTTC. Translated, it gives CACRAHNEQFF.

This clone was recorded once. The rearrangement joins TRBV5-6 to TRBJ2-5, with D perhaps TRBD1 (6 bases). The DNA matches TRBJ2-7 better at its end, which makes the J call doubtful. This CDR3 is built from 15 residues. Germline CDR1 SGHDT, CDR2 YYEEEE. Here the CDR3 reads CASSLAGTTVYEQYF. As DNA, the CDR3 is TGTGCCAGCAGCTTGGCCGGGACAACGGTCTACGAGCAGTACTTC.

The chain is built from TRBV18 and TRBJ2-7; 7 bases align to TRBD2. The CDR3 extends over 17 amino acids. Germline trimming cut 2 bases from V and 4 bases from J; bases unmatched to any gene: 14. Germline V gives CDR1 KGHSH, CDR2 LQKENI. The chain's CDR3 is CASSPILAVTLGYEQYF. CDR3 nucleotides: TGTGCCAGCTCACCAATCCTAGCGGTGACGTTAGGGTACGAGCAGTACTTC. Complete variable domain (other parts from reference TRBV18 and TRBJ2-7): NAGVMQNPRHLVRRRGQEARLRCSPMKGHSHVYWYRQLPEEGLKFMVYLQKENIIDESGMPKERFSAEFPKEGPSILRIQQVVRGDSAAYFCASSPILAVTLGYEQYFGPGTRLTVT.

J is TRBJ1-1 and V is TRBV18, with a weak D call TRBD1 (6 bases). Deletions cut 3 bases from V and 3 bases from J, with 11 bases between. Germline-derived CDR1 and CDR2 are KGHSH and LQKENI. The CDR3 runs to 14 residues. The CDR3 sequence: CASSPDRLYTEAFF. Written as DNA, the CDR3 is TGTGCCAGCTCACCCGACAGGCTTTACACTGAAGCTTTCTTT.

The chain has TRBV27 and TRBJ2-3, with 8 nucleotides matching TRBD2. V lost 5 bases, J lost 2 bases, and 9 bases stayed unmatched. This CDR3 has 16 amino acids. Germline CDR1 MNHEY, CDR2 SMNVEV (reference sequence). The chain's CDR3 is CASSLALAGYTDTQYF. DNA for the CDR3: TGTGCCAGCAGTCTCGCATTAGCGGGGTACACAGATACGCAGTATTTT.

The chain uses TRBV6-4 and TRBJ1-1; 9 bases are shared with TRBD1. The CDR3 runs 16 residues. Trimming at V came to 1 base and at J to 1 base, leaving 4 bases not matched to a gene. CDR1 and CDR2 (germline): MRHNA, SNTAGT. CDR3 sequence reads: CASSDLPGQGNTEAFF. Written as DNA, the CDR3 is TGTGCCAGCAGTGACTTACCGGGACAGGGGAACACTGAAGCTTTCTTT.

V is TRBV6-5 and J is TRBJ1-5, with D perhaps TRBD1 (6 bases). Trimming removed 2 bases at V and 7 bases at J, with 9 bases between. This CDR3 has 13 amino acids. Germline CDR1 and CDR2: MNHEY and SVGAGI. The chain's CDR3 is CASSYDRGQPQHF. CDR3 sequence (DNA): TGTGCCAGCAGTTACGATAGGGGGCAGCCCCAGCATTTT.

The rearrangement links TRBV11-1 to TRBJ2-4; D is perhaps TRBD1 (5 bases). The V and J ends lost 2 bases and 7 bases respectively, with 12 bases between them. The germline gives CDR1 SGHAT, CDR2 FQDESV (reference sequence). This CDR3 is 14 amino acids long. The CDR3 sequence is CASSLNPGPNIQYF. The CDR3 DNA is TGTGCCAGCAGCTTAAACCCAGGGCCGAACATTCAGTACTTC.

The gene calls are TRBV4-3 and TRBJ2-2; 7 nucleotides align to TRBD2. Trimming cost V 3 bases and J 2 bases; bases outside gene matches: 9. Germline-derived CDR1 and CDR2 are LGHNA and YSLEER. The CDR3 loop spans 17 amino acids. The CDR3 sequence: CASSQMPAGINTGELFF. DNA of the CDR3: TGCGCCAGCAGCCAGATGCCAGCGGGGATTAACACCGGGGAGCTGTTTTTT.